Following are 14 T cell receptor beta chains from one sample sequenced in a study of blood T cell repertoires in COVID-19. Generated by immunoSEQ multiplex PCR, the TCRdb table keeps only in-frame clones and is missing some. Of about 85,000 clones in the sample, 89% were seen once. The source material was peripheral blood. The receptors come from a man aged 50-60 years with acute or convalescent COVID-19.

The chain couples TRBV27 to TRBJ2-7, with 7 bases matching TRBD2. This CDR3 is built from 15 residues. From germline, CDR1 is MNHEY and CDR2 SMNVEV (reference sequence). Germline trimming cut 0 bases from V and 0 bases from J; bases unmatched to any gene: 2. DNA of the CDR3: TGTGCCAGCAGTTTATCAAGCGGGGTCTCCTACGAGCAGTACTTC. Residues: CASSLSSGVSYEQYF.

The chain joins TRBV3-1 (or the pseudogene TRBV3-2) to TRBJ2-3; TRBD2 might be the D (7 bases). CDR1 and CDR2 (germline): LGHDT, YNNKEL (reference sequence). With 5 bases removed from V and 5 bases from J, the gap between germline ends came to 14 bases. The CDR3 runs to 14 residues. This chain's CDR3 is CASSRGGHGDTQYF. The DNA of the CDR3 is TGTGCCAGCAGCAGGGGGGGCCATGGAGATACGCAGTATTTT.

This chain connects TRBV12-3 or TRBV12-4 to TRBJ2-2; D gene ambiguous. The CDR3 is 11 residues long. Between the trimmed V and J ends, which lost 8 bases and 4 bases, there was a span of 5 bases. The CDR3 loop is CASSGTGELFF. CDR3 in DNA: TGTGCCAGCTCAGGCACCGGGGAGCTGTTTTTT.

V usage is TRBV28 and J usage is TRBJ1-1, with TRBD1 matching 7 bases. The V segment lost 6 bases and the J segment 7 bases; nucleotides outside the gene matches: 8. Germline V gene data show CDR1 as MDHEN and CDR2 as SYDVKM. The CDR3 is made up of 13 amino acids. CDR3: CASRATGVGEAFF. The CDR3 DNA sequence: TGTGCCAGCAGGGCTACAGGGGTGGGTGAAGCTTTCTTT.

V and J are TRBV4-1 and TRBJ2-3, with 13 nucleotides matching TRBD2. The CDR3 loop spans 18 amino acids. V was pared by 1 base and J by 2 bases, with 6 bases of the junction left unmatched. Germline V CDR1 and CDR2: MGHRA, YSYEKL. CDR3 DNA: TGCGCCAGCAGCCAAGGATGGGGACTAGCGGGGTCCACAGATACGCAGTATTTT. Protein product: CASSQGWGLAGSTDTQYF.

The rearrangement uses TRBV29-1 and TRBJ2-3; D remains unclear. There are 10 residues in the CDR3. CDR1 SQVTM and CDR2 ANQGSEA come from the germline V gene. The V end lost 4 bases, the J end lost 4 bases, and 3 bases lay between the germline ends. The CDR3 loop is CSVVADTQYF. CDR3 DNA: TGCAGCGTTGTAGCAGATACGCAGTATTTT.

In DNA, the CDR3 is TGTGCCAGTAGTAAACGACAGGGCAACACAGATACGCAGTATTTT. Amino acids: CASSKRQGNTDTQYF. The rearrangement links TRBV19 to TRBJ2-3; 7 bases line up with TRBD1. After removal of 4 bases from V and 2 bases from J, the junction contained 6 bases not matched to a gene. Germline-derived CDR1 and CDR2 are LNHDA and SQIVND (reference sequence). CDR3 length: 15 amino acids.

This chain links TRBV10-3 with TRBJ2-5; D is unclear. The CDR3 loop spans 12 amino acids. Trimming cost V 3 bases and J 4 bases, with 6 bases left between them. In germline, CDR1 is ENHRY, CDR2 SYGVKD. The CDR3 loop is CAISESGETQYF. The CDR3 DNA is TGTGCCATCAGTGAATCGGGAGAGACCCAGTACTTC.

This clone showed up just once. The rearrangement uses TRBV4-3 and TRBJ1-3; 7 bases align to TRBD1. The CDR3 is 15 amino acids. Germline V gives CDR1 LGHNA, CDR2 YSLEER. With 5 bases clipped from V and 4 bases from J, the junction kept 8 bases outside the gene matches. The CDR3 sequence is CASSFRDSPGNTIYF. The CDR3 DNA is TGCGCCAGCAGCTTCCGGGACAGTCCAGGAAACACCATATATTTT.

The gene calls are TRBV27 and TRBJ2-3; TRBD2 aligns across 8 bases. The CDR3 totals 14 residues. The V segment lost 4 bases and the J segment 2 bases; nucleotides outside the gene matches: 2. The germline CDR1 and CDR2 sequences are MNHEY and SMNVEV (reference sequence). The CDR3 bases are TGTGCCAGCAGTTCGGGACTAGACACAGATACGCAGTATTTT. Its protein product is CASSSGLDTDTQYF.

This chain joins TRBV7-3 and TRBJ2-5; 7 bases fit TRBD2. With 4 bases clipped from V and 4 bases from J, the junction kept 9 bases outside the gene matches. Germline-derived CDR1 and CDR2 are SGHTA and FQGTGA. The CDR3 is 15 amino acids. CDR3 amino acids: CASSSYGGGGETQYF. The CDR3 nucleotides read TGTGCCAGCAGCTCCTATGGAGGCGGGGGAGAGACCCAGTACTTC.

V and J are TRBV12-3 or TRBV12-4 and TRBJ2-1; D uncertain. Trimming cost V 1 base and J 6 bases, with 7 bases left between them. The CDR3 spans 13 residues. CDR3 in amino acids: CASSLGPFNEQFF. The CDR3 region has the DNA TGTGCCAGCAGTTTAGGGCCGTTCAATGAGCAGTTCTTC.

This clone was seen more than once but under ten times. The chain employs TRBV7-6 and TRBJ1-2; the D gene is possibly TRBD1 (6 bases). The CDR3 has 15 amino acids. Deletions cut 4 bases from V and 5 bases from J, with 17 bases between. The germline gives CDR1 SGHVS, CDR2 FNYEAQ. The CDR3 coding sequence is TGTGCCAGCAGCTCCAACCCAGGGGAAGGGTATGGCTACACCTTC. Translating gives CASSSNPGEGYGYTF.

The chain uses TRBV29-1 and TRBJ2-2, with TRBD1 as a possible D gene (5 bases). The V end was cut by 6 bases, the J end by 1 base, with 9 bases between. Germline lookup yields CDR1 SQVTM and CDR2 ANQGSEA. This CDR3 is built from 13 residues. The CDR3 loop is CSVRTLNTGELFF. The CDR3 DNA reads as TGCAGCGTAAGGACACTGAACACCGGGGAGCTGTTTTTT.